A selection of T cell receptor beta chains follows, all from one sample in a study of beta chain features in type 1 diabetes. This table comes from immunoSEQ multiplex PCR, and its TCRdb copy is limited to in-frame clones, with some not included. The sample yields approximately 170,000 clones, roughly 8% seen once. The sequenced sample was central memory CD4+ T cells from blood. The receptors originated from a woman in her 40s with type 1 diabetes. Both conserved end residues are part of each CDR3.

v_gene	j_gene	CDR3aa
TRBV5-1	TRBJ1-1	CASSTRKAFDTEAFF
TRBV7-2	TRBJ1-1	CASSLGTGRTEAFF
TRBV5-4	TRBJ2-1	CASTPGLADYNEQFF
TRBV19	TRBJ1-4	CASSRTAPATNEKLFF
TRBV10-3	TRBJ2-5	CAISRDRRGETQYF
TRBV5-1	TRBJ1-6	CASSLDGTDFSPLHF
TRBV6-5	TRBJ1-5	CASSRGQGNQPQHF
TRBV29-1	TRBJ1-5	CSVARSFNQPQHF
TRBV14	TRBJ1-6	CASSQGLYNSPLHF
TRBV4-3	TRBJ2-1	CASSQDRLAGEQFF
TRBV5-1	TRBJ2-5	CASSLSRVETQYF
TRBV9	TRBJ2-7	CASSVDLGSYEQYF
TRBV27	TRBJ1-6	CASRGRDRANSPLHF
TRBV7-3	TRBJ1-6	CASRDRILSPLHF
TRBV15	TRBJ1-5	CATSRRIPTSYSNQPQHF
TRBV28	TRBJ1-6	CASSQGNNSPLHF
TRBV4-2	TRBJ1-2	CASSQGQREVEYGYTF
TRBV5-1	TRBJ2-5	CASSSDAGETQYF
TRBV5-1	TRBJ2-7	CASRLRTGGEQYF
TRBV7-3	TRBJ2-2	CASSPRASGTGELFF
TRBV6-6	TRBJ2-7	CASEGGGRYEQYF
TRBV18	TRBJ1-2	CASSPGQDYGYTF